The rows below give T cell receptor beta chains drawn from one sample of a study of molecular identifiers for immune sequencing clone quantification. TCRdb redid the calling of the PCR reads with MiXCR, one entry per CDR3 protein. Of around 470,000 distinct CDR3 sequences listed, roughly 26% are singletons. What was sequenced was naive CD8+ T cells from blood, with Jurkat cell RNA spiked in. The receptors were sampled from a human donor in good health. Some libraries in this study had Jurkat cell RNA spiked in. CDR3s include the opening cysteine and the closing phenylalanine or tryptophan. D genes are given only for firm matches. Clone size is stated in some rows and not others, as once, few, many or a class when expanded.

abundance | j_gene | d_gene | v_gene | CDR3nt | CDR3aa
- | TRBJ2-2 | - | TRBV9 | TGTGCCAGCAGCGTAGACCCCAGGGGAAGGACCGGGGAGCTGTTTTTT | CASSVDPRGRTGELFF
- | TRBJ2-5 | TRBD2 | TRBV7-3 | TGTGCCAGCAGCCCCACCGGGAGGCCCTCTTTGTCCTTC | CASSPTGRPSLSF
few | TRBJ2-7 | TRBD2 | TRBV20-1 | TGCAGTGCGAGTCAGCTAGCGGGAGTATTCGAGCAGTACTTC | CSASQLAGVFEQYF
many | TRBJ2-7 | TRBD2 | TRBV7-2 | TGTGCCAGCAGCACCTACGGACTAGCCTACGAGCAGTACTTC | CASSTYGLAYEQYF
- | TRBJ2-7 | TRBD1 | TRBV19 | TGTGCCTGTACCTTGACAGGGGGAGGAGTCGAGCAGTACTTC | CACTLTGGGVEQYF
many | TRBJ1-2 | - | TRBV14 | TGTGCCAGCAGCCAAGTGTCAGGGTCCAGCTATGGCTACACCTTC | CASSQVSGSSYGYTF
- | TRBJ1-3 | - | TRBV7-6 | TGTGCCAGCAGCGGAGGACCGACCTCTGGAAACACCATATATTTT | CASSGGPTSGNTIYF
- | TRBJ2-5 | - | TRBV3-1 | TGTGCCAGCAGCCACTCCTCTTTCATAACAGGCGAGACCCAGTACTTC | CASSHSSFITGETQYF
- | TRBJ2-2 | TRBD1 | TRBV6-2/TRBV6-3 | TGTGCCAGCAGTTACGTCGGGACAGCGAGCACCGGGGAGCTGTTTTTT | CASSYVGTASTGELFF
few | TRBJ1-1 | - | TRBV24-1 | TGTGCCACCTATCGGGGTTTAAAGAACACTGAAGCTTTCTTT | CATYRGLKNTEAFF
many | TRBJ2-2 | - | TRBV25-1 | TGTGCCAGCAGTGAATTTATGGGGAACACCGGGGAGCTGTTTTTT | CASSEFMGNTGELFF
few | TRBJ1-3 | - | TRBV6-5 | TGTGCCAGCACGACAAGGTTCTCTGGAAACACCATATATTTT | CASTTRFSGNTIYF
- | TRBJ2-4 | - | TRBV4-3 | TGCGCCAGCAGCCAAAGCCGAGGGGTAGAAAACATTCAGTACTTC | CASSQSRGVENIQYF
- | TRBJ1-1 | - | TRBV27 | TGTGCCAGCAGTTTATCGTGGAGGATGAACACTGAAGCTTTCTTC | CASSLSWRMNTEAFF
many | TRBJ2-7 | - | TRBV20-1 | TGCAGTGCTAGAGAACTTGCTGAAACCTACGAGCAGTACTTC | CSARELAETYEQYF
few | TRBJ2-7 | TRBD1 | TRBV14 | TGTGCCAGCAGCCGAGATTGGGACAGCAGCTCCTACGAGCAGTACTTC | CASSRDWDSSSYEQYF
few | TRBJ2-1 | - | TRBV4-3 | TGCGCCAGCAGCCAAACTGACGCTTACAATGAGCAGTTCTTC | CASSQTDAYNEQFF
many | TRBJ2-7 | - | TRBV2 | TGTGCCAGCAGTGAGGGGGCCTACGAGCAGTACTTC | CASSEGAYEQYF
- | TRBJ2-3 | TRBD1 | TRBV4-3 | TGCGCCAGCAGCCAAGACGGGGCAGGACAGGGTACAGATACGCAGTATTTT | CASSQDGAGQGTDTQYF
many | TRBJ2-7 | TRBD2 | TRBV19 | TGTGCCAGCAGTGCTAGCGGGGGTTACGAGCAGTACTTC | CASSASGGYEQYF
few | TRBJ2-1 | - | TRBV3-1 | TGTGCCAGCAGCGACTCGACGCAACCCTACAATGAGCAGTTCTTC | CASSDSTQPYNEQFF
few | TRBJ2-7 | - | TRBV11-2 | TGTGCCAGCAGCTTAGGGGCAGCCATTTACGAGCAGTACTTC | CASSLGAAIYEQYF
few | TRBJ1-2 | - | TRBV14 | TGTGCCAGCAGCCAAGGGAAGGGGGGGCCGGTCTATGGCTACACCTTC | CASSQGKGGPVYGYTF
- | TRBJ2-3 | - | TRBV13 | TGTGCCAGCCGCTTAAGGCTGCGTGCCTCCCCAGGAGATACGCAGTATTTT | CASRLRLRASPGDTQYF
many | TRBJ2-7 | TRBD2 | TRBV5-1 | TGCGCCAGCAGCTTAAGGCTAGCGGGAGTCAACGAGCAGTACTTC | CASSLRLAGVNEQYF
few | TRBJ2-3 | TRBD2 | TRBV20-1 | TGCAGTGCCCGCCGCGTACTAGCGGTAAGCACAGATACGCAGTATTTT | CSARRVLAVSTDTQYF
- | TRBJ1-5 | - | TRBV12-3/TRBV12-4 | TGTGCCAGCAGTTTATCGGACAACAATCAGCCCCAGCATTTT | CASSLSDNNQPQHF
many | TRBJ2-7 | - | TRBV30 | TGTGCCTGGAATTCAGGTGCCTTTTTCGAGCAGTACTTC | CAWNSGAFFEQYF
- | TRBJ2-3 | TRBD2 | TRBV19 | TGTGCCAGTAGCAAGCGGGAGGGCCTTTGGTGG | CASSKREGLWW
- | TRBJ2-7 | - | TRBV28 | TGTGCCAGCAGTTTGTTCCCTAGCACCTACGAGCAGTACTTC | CASSLFPSTYEQYF
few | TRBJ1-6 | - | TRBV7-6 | TGTGCCAGCGCGGACGGGGTCTTTTCACCCCTCCACTTT | CASADGVFSPLHF
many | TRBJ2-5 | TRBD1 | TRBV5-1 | TGCGCCAGCAGCTTCGACCTCGGGACAGGGGCGGCACAAGAGACCCAGTACTTC | CASSFDLGTGAAQETQYF
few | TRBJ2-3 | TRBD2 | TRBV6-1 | TGTGCCAGCAGTGAAATTCAACTAGCGGCAGGTGGAGATACGCAGTATTTT | CASSEIQLAAGGDTQYF
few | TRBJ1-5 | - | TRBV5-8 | TGTGCCAGCAGCCCCAAAACGGGGGATCAGCCCCAGCATTTT | CASSPKTGDQPQHF
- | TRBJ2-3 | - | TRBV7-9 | TGTGCCAGCAGCGAGCCTCGGCGGGGAGGCATGGATACGCAGTATTTT | CASSEPRRGGMDTQYF
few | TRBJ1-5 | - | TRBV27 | TGTGCCAGCAGTCCTCTAGGTAGCAATCAGCCCCAGCATTTT | CASSPLGSNQPQHF
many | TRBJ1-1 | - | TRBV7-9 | TGTGCCAGCAGCGAGGTGAGGGGCTTGAACACTGAAGCTTTCTTT | CASSEVRGLNTEAFF
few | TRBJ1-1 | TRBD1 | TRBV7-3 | TGTGCCAGCAGCCCGATCCACCTACAACCCGGACAGGGCAACACTGAAGCTTTCTTT | CASSPIHLQPGQGNTEAFF
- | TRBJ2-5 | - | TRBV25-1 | TGTGCCAGCAGAGGCGAGACCCAGTACTTC | CASRGETQYF
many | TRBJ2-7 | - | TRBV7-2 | TGTGCCAGCAGCTTCGATACCCTCTTCGGCGGGAAGGGATACGAGCAGTACTTC | CASSFDTLFGGKGYEQYF
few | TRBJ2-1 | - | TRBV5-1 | TGCGCCAGCAGCGTAGACCGGGACTCCTACAATGAGCAGTTCTTC | CASSVDRDSYNEQFF
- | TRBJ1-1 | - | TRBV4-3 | TGCGCCAGCAGCCAAATTGTAGCAGGGTACACTGAAGCTTTCTTT | CASSQIVAGYTEAFF
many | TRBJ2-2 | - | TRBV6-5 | TGTGCCAGCAGTTCCTCAGTCGGACGGCTCCTGAACACCGGGGAGCTGTTTTTT | CASSSSVGRLLNTGELFF
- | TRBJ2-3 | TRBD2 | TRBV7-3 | TGTGCCAGCAGCCGAGGGACTACCCGCACAGATACGCAGTATTTT | CASSRGTTRTDTQYF
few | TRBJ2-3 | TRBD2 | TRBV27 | TGTGCCAGCAGTTCCCCAATGTCTCCCCTAGCGGGAGGTCATGTAGATACGCAGTATTTT | CASSSPMSPLAGGHVDTQYF
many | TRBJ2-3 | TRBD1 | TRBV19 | TGTGCCAGTAGTGAGGGGGCGAAGGATACGCAGTATTTT | CASSEGAKDTQYF
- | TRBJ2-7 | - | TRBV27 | TGTGCCAGCAGGGTTCGTGGGGGGGCCGGCGAGCAGTACTTC | CASRVRGGAGEQYF
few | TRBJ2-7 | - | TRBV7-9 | TGTGCCAGCAGCTACGCCGGGGCCTCATCCTACGAGCAGTACTTC | CASSYAGASSYEQYF
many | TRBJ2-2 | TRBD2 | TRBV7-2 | TGTGCCAGCAGCTTAGCGCTAGCGGGAGGGCCGAACACCGGGGAGCTGTTTTTT | CASSLALAGGPNTGELFF
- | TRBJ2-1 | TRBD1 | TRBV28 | TGTGCCAGCAGTTTTCCCGGACAGGGAAATGAGCAGTTCTTC | CASSFPGQGNEQFF
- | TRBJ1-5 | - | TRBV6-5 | TGTGCCAGCAGTTACTCGATGGGTAGCAATCAGCCCCAGCATTTT | CASSYSMGSNQPQHF
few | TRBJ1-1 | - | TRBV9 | TGTGCCAGCAGCCCGGCGGGGAGCACTGAAGCTTTCTTT | CASSPAGSTEAFF